This entry lists 21 T cell receptor beta chains sequenced from one sample in a study of OX40 agonist ivuxolimab in advanced cancers. Produced via immunoSEQ multiplex PCR; TCRdb's table is partial and in-frame only. The table shows roughly 70,000 clones, with roughly 87% occurring only once. The material was CD4+ or CD8+ T cells sorted from blood, obtained in a trial of the OX40 agonist ivuxolimab. The receptors stem from an adult with an advanced solid tumor such as melanoma, head and neck, liver or kidney cancer.

CDR3 region: CASSEQGAGEQFF. The CDR3, as DNA: TGTGCCAGCAGTGAACAGGGGGCTGGTGAGCAGTTCTTC. The chain couples TRBV2 to TRBJ2-1; 8 bases agree with TRBD1. J was trimmed by 9 bases and V by 2 bases; bases with no gene match: 3. This CDR3 spans 13 amino acids. Looked up from germline, CDR1 is SNHLY and CDR2 is FYNNEI. Supplemented by reference TRBV2 and TRBJ2-1, the full variable domain reads EPEVTQTPSHQVTQMGQEVILRCVPISNHLYFYWYRQILGQKVEFLVSFYNNEISEKSEIFDDQFSVERPDGSNFTLKIRSTKLEDSAMYFCASSEQGAGEQFFGPGTRLTVL.

V is TRBV29-1 and J is TRBJ1-1, with a possible D match to TRBD1 (6 bases). The V end was cut by 6 bases, the J end by 5 bases, with 16 bases between. Germline CDR1 and CDR2: SQVTM and ANQGSEA. CDR3 size: 13 residues. CDR3 loop: CSVTRQEGTEAFF. The CDR3 DNA is TGCAGCGTCACGAGACAGGAGGGTACTGAAGCTTTCTTT.

This clone was recorded only once. V is TRBV5-1 and J is TRBJ2-2; TRBD2 aligns across 7 bases. J gave up 3 bases and V 3 bases, and 5 bases lay outside the gene matches. The CDR3 sequence is 15 residues long. Germline V gene data show CDR1 as SGHRS and CDR2 as YFSETQ. The CDR3 nucleotides are TGCGCCAGCAGCTCGGGGGAGGGTCACACCGGGGAGCTGTTTTTT. Amino acids: CASSSGEGHTGELFF. Together with reference TRBV5-1 and TRBJ2-2, the CDR3 gives the full variable domain: KAGVTQTPRYLIKTRGQQVTLSCSPISGHRSVSWYQQTPGQGLQFLFEYFSETQRNKGNFPGRFSGRQFSNSRSEMNVSTLELGDSALYLCASSSGEGHTGELFFGEGSRLTVL.

This clone was seen only once. The chain employs TRBV6-4 and TRBJ2-6; D is unclear. In germline, CDR1 is MRHNA, CDR2 SNTAGT. V was shortened by 0 bases and J by 0 bases, with 9 bases between the two germline ends. This CDR3 region has 17 residues. The CDR3 coding sequence is TGTGCCAGCAGTGACTCGGTCGTTCTCTCTGGGGCCAACGTCCTGACTTTC. This sequence encodes CASSDSVVLSGANVLTF.

This clone was seen once. The rearrangement uses TRBV5-1 and TRBJ2-7; TRBD1 matches at 11 bases. In germline, CDR1 is SGHRS, CDR2 YFSETQ. There are 16 residues in the CDR3. Germline trimming cut 0 bases from V and 0 bases from J; bases unmatched to any gene: 2. Here the CDR3 DNA reads TGCGCCAGCAGCTTGGCCGGGACAGGGGGCTCCTACGAGCAGTACTTC. Protein sequence: CASSLAGTGGSYEQYF.

V and J are TRBV28 and TRBJ2-6; 7 positions match TRBD1. The CDR3 is 16 residues long. CDR1 and CDR2 (germline): MDHEN, SYDVKM. J was trimmed by 1 base and V by 4 bases; bases with no gene match: 4. The CDR3 here is CASSSLQGSGANVLTF. In nucleotides, the CDR3 is TGTGCCAGCAGTTCCCTACAGGGGTCTGGGGCCAACGTCCTGACTTTC.

This chain connects TRBV6-5 to TRBJ1-1; D is uncertain. Trimming pared 6 bases from V and 8 bases from J, leaving 16 bases between. The CDR3 has 13 amino acids. Germline V gene sequence: CDR1 MNHEY, CDR2 SVGAGI. The CDR3 spells CASSPPSGEEAFF. The DNA for the CDR3 is TGTGCCAGCAGCCCACCAAGCGGGGAGGAAGCTTTCTTT.

The chain links TRBV2 to TRBJ2-4; 9 bases are shared with TRBD1. The length of the CDR3 is 18 residues. The germline CDR1 and CDR2 sequences are SNHLY and FYNNEI. J gave up 4 bases and V 0 bases, and 10 bases lay outside the gene matches. The CDR3 DNA is TGTGCCAGCAGTGAAGCGCTTCGACAGGGGGAGGGGAAAAACATTCAGTACTTC. Translated, it gives CASSEALRQGEGKNIQYF.

The rearrangement links TRBV19 to TRBJ2-5; 9 nucleotides agree with TRBD1. This CDR3 has 16 amino acids. The J segment lost 1 base and the V segment lost 2 bases, leaving 5 bases of the junction unmatched. CDR1 is LNHDA, CDR2 SQIVND, per germline (reference sequence). As DNA, the CDR3 is TGTGCCAGTAGTATATTTCTGGGACAGGGCCAAGAGACCCAGTACTTC. It translates to CASSIFLGQGQETQYF.

The V gene is TRBV15, the J gene TRBJ1-4; no reliable D call. The CDR3 runs 15 residues. Germline V gene lookup returns CDR1 LNHNV and CDR2 YYDKDF (reference sequence). V was shortened by 5 bases and J by 8 bases, with 18 bases between the two germline ends. CDR3 residues: CATSSRRNAGEKLFF. DNA of the CDR3: TGTGCCACCAGCTCCCGAAGGAACGCCGGGGAAAAACTGTTTTTT.

A single count supports this clone. The genes are TRBV7-3 and TRBJ2-7; 13 bases agree with TRBD2. This CDR3 has 16 residues. After removal of 5 bases from V and 5 bases from J, the junction contained 9 bases not matched to a gene. CDR1 is SGHTA and CDR2 is FQGTGA in the germline V gene. CDR3: CASSKSGTSGNNEQYF. The DNA for the CDR3 is TGTGCCAGCAGCAAATCCGGGACTAGCGGGAACAACGAGCAGTACTTC.

CDR3 residues: CASSPWGSSWETQYF. As DNA, the CDR3 is TGCGCCAGCAGCCCCTGGGGAAGCTCTTGGGAGACCCAGTACTTC. J is TRBJ2-5 and V is TRBV5-1, with D hard to call. The germline gives CDR1 SGHRS, CDR2 YFSETQ. V was clipped by 4 bases and J by 5 bases, with 18 bases between them. This CDR3 contains 15 residues. Variable domain in full (rest from reference TRBV5-1 and TRBJ2-5): KAGVTQTPRYLIKTRGQQVTLSCSPISGHRSVSWYQQTPGQGLQFLFEYFSETQRNKGNFPGRFSGRQFSNSRSEMNVSTLELGDSALYLCASSPWGSSWETQYFGPGTRLLVL.

Ten or more counts support this clone. DNA of the CDR3: TGTGCCAGTAGTGTTCCGGGACAAGTCTATGGCTACACCTTC. The encoded protein is CASSVPGQVYGYTF. The chain carries TRBV19 and TRBJ1-2; TRBD1 might be the D (6 bases). Trimming took 5 bases from V and 4 from J, leaving 14 bases between them. Germline loops: CDR1 LNHDA, CDR2 SQIVND (reference sequence). This CDR3 has 14 residues. The full variable domain, completed using reference TRBV19 and TRBJ1-2, is DGGITQSPKYLFRKEGQNVTLSCEQNLNHDAMYWYRQDPGQGLRLIYYSQIVNDFQKGDIAEGYSVSREKKESFPLTVTSAQKNPTAFYLCASSVPGQVYGYTFGSGTRLTVV.

The sample holds a few counts of this clone. This chain joins TRBV5-1 and TRBJ2-5; D is unresolved. CDR1 is SGHRS, CDR2 YFSETQ, per germline. The CDR3 has 14 amino acids. V dropped 4 bases and J dropped 1 base, with 11 bases sitting between them. The CDR3 spells CASSAQSPQETQYF. The CDR3 region has the DNA TGCGCCAGCAGCGCGCAGAGTCCCCAAGAGACCCAGTACTTC.

The CDR3 sequence is CASSLFSWGGEKETDTQYF. The CDR3 coding sequence is TGTGCCAGCAGTTTATTCTCCTGGGGAGGAGAGAAGGAGACAGATACGCAGTATTTT. The V gene is TRBV28, the J gene TRBJ2-3; D is perhaps TRBD2 (6 bases). CDR1 and CDR2 (germline): MDHEN, SYDVKM. Between the trimmed V and J ends, which lost 1 base and 3 bases, there was a span of 23 bases. The CDR3 sequence is 19 residues long.

The rearrangement uses TRBV7-9 and TRBJ1-4, with 9 bases matching TRBD1. CDR1 is SEHNR, CDR2 FQNEAQ, per germline (reference sequence). The CDR3 extends over 14 amino acids. Germline trimming cut 4 bases from V and 11 bases from J; bases unmatched to any gene: 8. The CDR3 region has the DNA TGTGCCAGCAGCTCCCAGGACAGGGGAGACAAACTGTTTTTT. This encodes CASSSQDRGDKLFF.

This clone was observed a handful of times. The V gene is TRBV28, the J gene TRBJ2-4, with D unclear. The germline V gene has CDR1 MDHEN and CDR2 SYDVKM. CDR3 length: 16 residues. V lost 5 bases to trimming and J lost 1 base, with 15 bases between them. The CDR3 protein is CASSSHPALAKNIQYF. The CDR3 nucleotides read TGTGCCAGCAGTAGTCATCCGGCCTTGGCCAAAAACATTCAGTACTTC.

This clone was picked up one time. The J gene is TRBJ2-3, the V gene TRBV9; unclear D gene. V was shortened by 0 bases and J by 0 bases, with 11 bases between the two germline ends. This CDR3 has 16 amino acids. Germline CDR1 is SGDLS and CDR2 is YYNGEE. CDR3 in DNA: TGTGCCAGCAGCGTAGATCTCGGATCGAGCACAGATACGCAGTATTTT. It specifies CASSVDLGSSTDTQYF.

The chain couples TRBV21-1 to TRBJ2-1; the table's D call, TRBD2, was not checked against the DNA. TRBV21-1 is a known pseudogene. The CDR3 is made up of 15 amino acids. The CDR3 nucleotides read TGTGCCAGCAGCGAAAATCAGCGGGGCAACAATGAGCAGTTCTTC. Its translation is CASSENQRGNNEQFF.

The chain couples TRBV2 to TRBJ2-2; the D gene is possibly TRBD1 (6 bases). The V gene lost 6 bases and the J gene lost 4 bases, with 9 bases spanning the gap. CDR1 is SNHLY, CDR2 FYNNEI, per germline. This CDR3 comprises 13 residues. CDR3 sequence reads: CASRQGSTGELFF. CDR3 DNA: TGTGCCAGCAGACAGGGAAGCACCGGGGAGCTGTTTTTT. Based on the CDR3 plus reference TRBV2 and TRBJ2-2, the full variable domain is EPEVTQTPSHQVTQMGQEVILRCVPISNHLYFYWYRQILGQKVEFLVSFYNNEISEKSEIFDDQFSVERPDGSNFTLKIRSTKLEDSAMYFCASRQGSTGELFFGEGSRLTVL.

This clone showed up just once. V gene TRBV10-2 combines with J gene TRBJ2-1; D possibly matches TRBD1 or TRBD2 (5 bases each). Looked up from germline, CDR1 is WSHSY and CDR2 is SAAADI. The length of the CDR3 is 15 residues. The ends were cut back, 3 bases at V and 7 bases at J, with 16 bases in the middle. CDR3 nucleotides: TGCGCCAGCAGTGACTTTGGGACGGGGAAGAATGAGCAGTTCTTC. Translation gives CASSDFGTGKNEQFF.